The clone carrying this T cell receptor beta chain was picked up a small number of times. Its target is unknown. The CDR3 is 14 residues long. In germline, CDR1 is SGHAT, CDR2 FQNNGV. Deletions cut 5 bases from V and 7 bases from J, with 17 bases between. The data originate from a study of early T cells in non-severe SARS-CoV-2 infection. Across the whole study: It was bulk RNA from unsorted whole blood that was sequenced, and the chains were unpaired. General observations from the study: VDJdb matching favored anti-spike CD8 responses, missing private and CD4 specificities.

Individually, cDNA molecules had unique molecular identifiers attached to them. One entry per CDR3 protein, called by TCRdb with MiXCR from the 5' RACE reads. The sample lists about 46,000 distinct CDR3 sequences, roughly a tenth occurring once. V usage is TRBV11-2 and J usage is TRBJ2-5; possible D gene TRBD1, 5 bases. Sequencing was performed on whole blood, taken at baseline. This clonotype originated in an adult who was a healthcare worker with PCR-confirmed SARS-CoV-2 infection or an uninfected control (not recorded which). CDR3 region: CASSPLDRPGTQYF. The DNA for the CDR3 is TGTGCCAGCAGCCCACTCGACAGACCGGGGACCCAGTACTTC.